The 17 T cell receptor beta chains below were found in one sample sequenced in a study of OX40 agonist ivuxolimab in advanced cancers. Here immunoSEQ multiplex PCR was the method, and the copy in TCRdb shows in-frame clones only, minus some. The sample lists tens of thousands of clones; about 77% were seen once. The specimen was CD4+ or CD8+ T cells sorted from blood, collected in a trial of the OX40 agonist ivuxolimab. The receptors here all came from an adult with an advanced solid tumor such as melanoma, head and neck, liver or kidney cancer.

The gene calls are TRBV7-3 and TRBJ1-1, with TRBD1 as a possible D gene (5 bases). The CDR3 is made up of 14 amino acids. Per germline, CDR1 SGHTA and CDR2 FQGTGA. The V gene lost 5 bases and the J gene lost 1 base, with 11 bases spanning the gap. The CDR3 protein is CASSRDGANTEAFF. CDR3 nucleotides: TGTGCCAGCAGCCGGGATGGGGCGAACACTGAAGCTTTCTTT. Based on the CDR3 plus reference TRBV7-3 and TRBJ1-1, the full variable domain is GAGVSQTPSNKVTEKGKYVELRCDPISGHTALYWYRQSLGQGPEFLIYFQGTGAADDSGLPNDRFFAVRPEGSVSTLKIQRTERGDSAVYLCASSRDGANTEAFFGQGTRLTVV.

This clone was counted once. The CDR3 DNA sequence: TGTGCCACCGCCTATGGGGCGGAGGAGACCCAGTACTTC. Translating it yields CATAYGAEETQYF. J is TRBJ2-5 and V is TRBV11-2, with D maybe TRBD1 (5 bases). The germline V gene encodes CDR1 SGHAT and CDR2 FQNNGV. The CDR3 runs to 13 residues. The V gene lost 10 bases and the J gene lost 5 bases, with 17 bases spanning the gap.

J is TRBJ1-2 and V is TRBV2, with TRBD1 matching 10 bases. V trimming: 6 bases; J trimming: 0 bases; junction bases outside the gene matches: 4. CDR1 and CDR2 (germline): SNHLY, FYNNEI. The CDR3 covers 15 residues. CDR3: CASSGGQGANYGYTF. In nucleotides, the CDR3 is TGTGCCAGCAGCGGCGGACAGGGGGCTAACTATGGCTACACCTTC.

The chain employs TRBV30 and TRBJ1-4; 7 nucleotides agree with TRBD1. Germline V CDR1 and CDR2: GTSNPN, SVGIG (reference sequence). The CDR3 totals 14 residues. Trimming took 4 bases from V and 8 from J; bases not matched to a gene: 10. CDR3 DNA: TGTGCCTGGAATGAAGGGGGCTTAGGCGAAAAACTGTTTTTT. This codes for CAWNEGGLGEKLFF.

This rearrangement joins TRBV9 to TRBJ2-3; D might be TRBD2 (5 bases). The V end lost 6 bases, the J end lost 2 bases, and 13 bases lay between the germline ends. This CDR3 has 14 residues. The germline V gene encodes CDR1 SGDLS and CDR2 YYNGEE. CDR3 bases: TGTGCCAGCAATGAGGGTTTGGCCACAGATACGCAGTATTTT. Translating it yields CASNEGLATDTQYF.

The chain carries TRBV2 and TRBJ1-1; D gene ambiguous. Trimming left V 6 bases short and J 5 bases short, with 13 bases between. There are 13 residues in the CDR3. CDR1 and CDR2 from the germline V gene are SNHLY and FYNNEI. This chain's CDR3 is CASSQEGGTEAFF. Here the CDR3 DNA reads TGTGCCAGCAGCCAAGAAGGAGGGACTGAAGCTTTCTTT. The complete variable domain, with remaining parts taken from reference TRBV2 and TRBJ1-1, reads EPEVTQTPSHQVTQMGQEVILRCVPISNHLYFYWYRQILGQKVEFLVSFYNNEISEKSEIFDDQFSVERPDGSNFTLKIRSTKLEDSAMYFCASSQEGGTEAFFGQGTRLTVV.

The genes are TRBV15 and TRBJ2-2, with 8 bases lining up with TRBD1. Germline V gene data show CDR1 as LNHNV and CDR2 as YYDKDF (reference sequence). V was clipped by 2 bases and J by 4 bases; unmatched bases: 3. The CDR3 is made up of 15 amino acids. This CDR3 is CATSRQGAITGELFF. The CDR3, as DNA: TGTGCCACCAGCAGACAGGGGGCTATCACCGGGGAGCTGTTTTTT.

The chain joins TRBV28 to TRBJ1-2; D is possibly TRBD1 (5 bases). The CDR3 spans 13 residues. V gave up 5 bases and J gave up 4 bases, with 11 bases separating them. Germline CDR1 reads MDHEN; CDR2 reads SYDVKM. In DNA, the CDR3 is TGTGCCAGCAGTATCCGGGACTTCTATGGCTACACCTTC. Amino acid sequence: CASSIRDFYGYTF.

In this sample, this clone turned up many times. The chain is built from TRBV2 and TRBJ1-1; maybe TRBD1 (6 bases). Trimming pared 9 bases from V and 5 bases from J, leaving 13 bases between. CDR3 length equals 12 residues. Germline V lookup: CDR1 SNHLY, CDR2 FYNNEI. CDR3: CASRRGRTEAFF. The CDR3, as DNA: TGTGCCAGTAGAAGGGGGAGGACTGAAGCTTTCTTT.

This chain connects TRBV6-1 to TRBJ1-5; perhaps TRBD1 as D (5 bases). V shed 0 bases and J shed 4 bases, with 10 bases lying between them. Per the germline V gene, CDR1 is MNHNS and CDR2 is SASEGT. The CDR3 is 15 residues long. CDR3 sequence (DNA): TGTGCCAGCAGTGAAGCGTGGGGGTGGAATCAGCCCCAGCATTTT. This translates into CASSEAWGWNQPQHF.

This clone showed up just a few times. J is TRBJ2-7 and V is TRBV10-3; TRBD1 or TRBD2 may be the D gene (7 bases each). V was pared by 6 bases and J by 5 bases, with 17 bases between. CDR3 length: 14 amino acids. Germline V CDR1 and CDR2: ENHRY, SYGVKD. The CDR3 DNA sequence: TGTGCCATCAGCAGGGGGGAGGGGCGTGACGAGCAGTACTTC. This gives the protein CAISRGEGRDEQYF.

In this sample, this clone turned up a few times. The chain uses TRBV10-1 and TRBJ1-1, with D unresolved. With 8 bases removed from V and 7 bases from J, the gap between germline ends came to 14 bases. Germline lookup yields CDR1 WNHNN and CDR2 SYGVQD (reference sequence). The length of the CDR3 is 12 residues. The CDR3 DNA sequence: TGCGCCAGCCTCTCTATGGTCGTTGAAGCTTTCTTT. It encodes CASLSMVVEAFF.

V is TRBV5-1 and J is TRBJ2-7, with D perhaps TRBD1 (6 bases). CDR3 length: 12 residues. Trimming stripped 4 bases from V and 4 bases from J, with 9 bases between. In germline, CDR1 is SGHRS, CDR2 YFSETQ. The CDR3 DNA reads as TGCGCCAGCAGCCCACAGGGTTACGAGCAGTACTTC. Its protein is CASSPQGYEQYF.

V gene TRBV18 combines with J gene TRBJ1-1; the match to TRBD1 covers 8 bases. This CDR3 is 15 amino acids long. Per germline, CDR1 KGHSH and CDR2 LQKENI. With V trimmed by 2 bases and J by 1 base, 3 bases remained unmatched. The DNA for the CDR3 is TGTGCCAGCTCACCAGGACAGGGCAAGAACACTGAAGCTTTCTTT. As protein: CASSPGQGKNTEAFF.

The chain uses TRBV11-2 and TRBJ2-3; D is ambiguous. Germline CDR1 SGHAT, CDR2 FQNNGV. The CDR3 totals 15 residues. Trimming removed 5 bases at V and 1 base at J, with 13 bases between. The CDR3 DNA reads as TGTGCCAGCAGCAGAGACTTACAAGGCACAGATACGCAGTATTTT. Encoded protein: CASSRDLQGTDTQYF.

V and J are TRBV4-2 and TRBJ2-5; 14 nucleotides match TRBD2. The ends lost 1 base at V and 2 bases at J; junction bases unmatched: 12. The CDR3 totals 20 residues. Germline CDR1 LGHNA, CDR2 YNFKEQ. CDR3 sequence reads: CASSQVFGLAGGGEQETQYF. The CDR3 coding sequence is TGTGCCAGCAGCCAAGTCTTTGGACTAGCGGGAGGTGGGGAACAAGAGACCCAGTACTTC.

The gene calls are TRBV2 and TRBJ2-7; 7 nucleotides match TRBD2. CDR3 length: 14 amino acids. Germline-derived CDR1 and CDR2 are SNHLY and FYNNEI. The J segment lost 1 base and the V segment lost 4 bases, leaving 4 bases of the junction unmatched. The CDR3 sequence: CASSGISGSYEQYF. CDR3 coding DNA: TGTGCCAGCAGTGGAATTAGCGGGTCCTACGAGCAGTACTTC. Drawing the rest from reference TRBV2 and TRBJ2-7, the complete variable domain is EPEVTQTPSHQVTQMGQEVILRCVPISNHLYFYWYRQILGQKVEFLVSFYNNEISEKSEIFDDQFSVERPDGSNFTLKIRSTKLEDSAMYFCASSGISGSYEQYFGPGTRLTVT.